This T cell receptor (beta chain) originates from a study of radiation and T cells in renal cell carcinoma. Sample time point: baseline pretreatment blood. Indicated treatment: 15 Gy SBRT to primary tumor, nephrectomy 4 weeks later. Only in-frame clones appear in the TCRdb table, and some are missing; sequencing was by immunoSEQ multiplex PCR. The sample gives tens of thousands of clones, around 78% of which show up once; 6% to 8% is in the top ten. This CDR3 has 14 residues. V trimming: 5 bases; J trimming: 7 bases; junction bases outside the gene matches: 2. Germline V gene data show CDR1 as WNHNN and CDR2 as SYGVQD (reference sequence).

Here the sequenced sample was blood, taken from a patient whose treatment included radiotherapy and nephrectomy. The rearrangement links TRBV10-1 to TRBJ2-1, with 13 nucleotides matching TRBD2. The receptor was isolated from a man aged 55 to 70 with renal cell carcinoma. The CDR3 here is CASSRLAGGNEQFF. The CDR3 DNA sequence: TGCGCCAGCAGTAGACTAGCGGGAGGAAATGAGCAGTTCTTC.